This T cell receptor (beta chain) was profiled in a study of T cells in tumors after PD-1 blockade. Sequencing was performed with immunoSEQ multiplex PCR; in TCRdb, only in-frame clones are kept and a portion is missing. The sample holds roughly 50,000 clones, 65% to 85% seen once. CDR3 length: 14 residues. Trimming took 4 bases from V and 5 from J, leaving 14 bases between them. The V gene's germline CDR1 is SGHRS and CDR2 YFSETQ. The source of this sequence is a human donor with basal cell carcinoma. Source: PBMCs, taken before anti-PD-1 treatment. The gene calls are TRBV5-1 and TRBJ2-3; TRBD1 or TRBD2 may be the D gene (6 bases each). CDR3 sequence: CASSLGGDIDTQYF. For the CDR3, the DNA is TGCGCCAGCAGCCTGGGCGGGGACATAGATACGCAGTATTTT.